The 25 T cell receptor beta chains presented below share a single source sample, sequenced in a study of Graves' ophthalmopathy and Graves' hyperthyroidism. RNA transcripts served as template for amplifying TCR beta CDR3 sequences. Investigators did first-round RT-PCR with HTBI primers, then second-round multiplex PCR. One entry per CDR3 protein, called by TCRdb with MiXCR from the multiplex PCR reads. The sample has roughly 230,000 distinct CDR3 sequences, roughly 21% seen once. Sequences were obtained from peripheral blood. All receptors come from a woman aged 45 to 65 with Graves' ophthalmopathy.

The chain has TRBV4-1 and TRBJ1-1; 10 positions match TRBD1. CDR3 size: 16 residues. Trimming took 2 bases from V and 1 from J; bases not matched to a gene: 4. Looked up from germline, CDR1 is MGHRA and CDR2 is YSYEKL. In DNA form, the CDR3 reads TGCGCCAGCAGCCAAAAAGGACAGGGGGAGAACACTGAAGCTTTCTTT. It translates to CASSQKGQGENTEAFF.

The sample holds many counts of this clonotype. The chain recombines TRBV12-3 or TRBV12-4 with TRBJ1-6; D is ambiguous. Trimming shortened V by 1 base and J by 5 bases, and 6 bases separated the two germline ends. The length of the CDR3 is 14 residues. CDR3 coding DNA: TGTGCCAGCAGTTTAGTAAGGCATAATTCACCCCTCCACTTT. It translates to CASSLVRHNSPLHF.

This clonotype was seen ten or more times. The chain employs TRBV4-1 and TRBJ1-1; a weak D match, TRBD1 (5 bases). V dropped 1 base and J dropped 8 bases, with 11 bases sitting between them. Per germline, CDR1 MGHRA and CDR2 YSYEKL. This CDR3 has 13 residues. CDR3 residues: CASSQVRGGEAFF. The CDR3 DNA reads as TGCGCCAGCAGCCAAGTTCGGGGGGGGGAAGCTTTCTTT.

On this clonotype itself: The missing conserved phenylalanine or tryptophan at the end of this CDR3 makes a read error likely. The V and J genes are TRBV10-3 and TRBJ1-2; D gene unclear. V lost 7 bases, J lost 5 bases, and 5 bases lay in between. Germline CDR1 is ENHRY and CDR2 is SYGVKD. The CDR3 is 10 amino acids. CDR3 DNA sequence: TGTGCCATCACCCCTTATGGCTACACCTCC. It yields the protein CAITPYGYTS.

This clonotype was observed at least ten times. The V gene is TRBV12-3 or TRBV12-4, the J gene TRBJ1-1, with D perhaps matching TRBD1 (5 bases). The germline V and J ends were trimmed by 4 bases and 8 bases, with 8 bases remaining between them. The CDR3 covers 11 residues. The DNA of the CDR3 is TGTGCCAGCAGTTACAGGTCCGAAGCTTTCTTT. This encodes CASSYRSEAFF.

In its sample, this clonotype was seen once. J is TRBJ1-1 and V is TRBV24-1; D gene unclear. The CDR3 extends over 12 amino acids. Trimming removed 12 bases at V and 1 base at J, with 11 bases between. The germline V gene has CDR1 KGHDR and CDR2 SFDVKD. The CDR3 DNA reads TGTGCCGTACGCGGACGGAACACTGAAGCTTTCTTT. Protein sequence: CAVRGRNTEAFF.

In its sample, this clonotype was seen a few times. V and J are TRBV6-2 or TRBV6-3 and TRBJ2-5; 10 bases match TRBD1. Per germline, CDR1 MNHEY and CDR2 SVGEGT. The CDR3 runs 15 residues. The V and J ends lost 6 bases and 4 bases, in that order; junction bases with no gene match: 8. CDR3 residues: CASSPGTGARETQYF. The DNA of the CDR3 is TGTGCCAGCAGCCCCGGGACAGGGGCACGAGAGACCCAGTACTTC.

This clonotype has just a few counts. A much larger clone sits a single nucleotide away, making a read error possible. The V gene is TRBV29-1, the J gene TRBJ1-1; no firm D call. Trimming shortened V by 7 bases and J by 1 base, and 13 bases separated the two germline ends. The CDR3 spans 13 residues. Germline V gives CDR1 SQVTM, CDR2 ANQGSEA. In DNA, the CDR3 is TGCAGCGCCCTCCCTCTGGGGAACACTGAAGCTTTCTTT. Translation gives CSALPLGNTEAFF.

The chain couples TRBV5-1 to TRBJ2-5; 7 bases match TRBD2. This CDR3 is built from 16 residues. V trimming: 0 bases; J trimming: 5 bases; junction bases outside the gene matches: 10. CDR1 SGHRS and CDR2 YFSETQ come from the germline V gene. CDR3 sequence: CASSLAVAGAGETQYF. For the CDR3, the DNA is TGCGCCAGCAGCTTGGCTGTTGCGGGAGCCGGGGAGACCCAGTACTTC. The full variable domain, completed using reference TRBV5-1 and TRBJ2-5, is KAGVTQTPRYLIKTRGQQVTLSCSPISGHRSVSWYQQTPGQGLQFLFEYFSETQRNKGNFPGRFSGRQFSNSRSEMNVSTLELGDSALYLCASSLAVAGAGETQYFGPGTRLLVL.

At least ten counts were recorded for this clonotype. The chain couples TRBV24-1 to TRBJ2-7; no reliable D call. The germline CDR1 and CDR2 sequences are KGHDR and SFDVKD. The CDR3 totals 13 residues. Trimming removed 4 bases at V and 6 bases at J, with 12 bases between. The CDR3 nucleotides read TGTGCCACCAGTGACCCCGGGCTAGGCGAGCAGTACTTC. Translated, it gives CATSDPGLGEQYF.

This clonotype has ten or more counts. The chain uses TRBV5-1 and TRBJ1-3; the match to TRBD1 covers 9 bases. This CDR3 comprises 16 residues. Germline CDR1 is SGHRS and CDR2 is YFSETQ. After removal of 4 bases from V and 4 bases from J, the junction contained 9 bases not matched to a gene. The CDR3 nucleotides read TGCGCCAGCAGCCCCGGACAGGGGACGTCCGGAAACACCATATATTTT. It translates to CASSPGQGTSGNTIYF.

Many counts were recorded for this clonotype. This chain links TRBV12-5 with TRBJ2-2; D possibly uses TRBD1 or TRBD2 (5 bases each). The germline gives CDR1 LGHNT, CDR2 FRNRAP. This CDR3 is built from 13 residues. The ends were cut back, 9 bases at V and 5 bases at J, with 13 bases in the middle. The CDR3 DNA follows: TGTGCTAGCCGGGACGATTCGACCGGGGAGCTGTTTTTT. Translated, it gives CASRDDSTGELFF.

This clonotype was picked up many times. The rearrangement links TRBV20-1 to TRBJ2-5, with D possibly TRBD1 on 6 matching bases. The CDR3 runs 16 residues. Germline V gene lookup returns CDR1 DFQATT and CDR2 SNEGSKA (reference sequence). The V end lost 3 bases, the J end lost 5 bases, and 22 bases lay between the germline ends. The CDR3, as DNA: TGCAGTGCTAGGGTTCACTTGGACAGACGAGGGGAGACCCAGTACTTC. Residues: CSARVHLDRRGETQYF.

The J gene is TRBJ1-1, the V gene TRBV7-8; D is unclear. The V gene lost 3 bases and the J gene lost 2 bases, with 13 bases spanning the gap. Germline CDR1 reads SGHVS; CDR2 reads FQNEAQ. The CDR3 runs 15 residues. The CDR3 here is CASSFGRMGNTEAFF. CDR3 bases: TGTGCCAGCAGCTTCGGACGTATGGGTAACACTGAAGCTTTCTTT.

V gene TRBV6-5 combines with J gene TRBJ2-7, with D possibly TRBD1 on 5 matching bases. This CDR3 contains 14 residues. The V gene's germline CDR1 is MNHEY and CDR2 SVGAGI. With 2 bases removed from V and 5 bases from J, the gap between germline ends came to 13 bases. In DNA, the CDR3 is TGTGCCAGCAGTTACAGGGGCGGAATCGACGAGCAGTACTTC. It is translated as CASSYRGGIDEQYF.

This clonotype appeared many times. The chain joins TRBV24-1 to TRBJ1-2; tentatively, D is TRBD1 (5 bases). The ends were cut back, 4 bases at V and 8 bases at J, with 13 bases in the middle. There are 13 residues in the CDR3. In germline, CDR1 is KGHDR, CDR2 SFDVKD. The CDR3 DNA sequence: TGTGCCACCAGTGACAAAGACAGTGGAGGCTACACCTTC. The encoded protein is CATSDKDSGGYTF.

The V and J genes are TRBV20-1 and TRBJ2-2; 8 nucleotides line up with TRBD2. CDR3 length: 12 residues. Germline V gives CDR1 DFQATT, CDR2 SNEGSKA (reference sequence). CDR3 nucleotides: TGCAGAGTGGCCGGGAGGGCCGGGGAGCTGTTTTTT. Protein: CRVAGRAGELFF.

This clonotype was detected many times. CDR3 protein: CSVGRQGEQYF. The CDR3 bases are TGCAGCGTTGGGCGGCAAGGAGAGCAGTACTTC. The J gene is TRBJ2-7, the V gene TRBV29-1; no clear D. Trimming cost V 4 bases and J 7 bases, with 11 bases left between them. The CDR3 extends over 11 amino acids. Germline CDR1 SQVTM, CDR2 ANQGSEA.

This clonotype was seen repeatedly, ten times or more. For the CDR3, the DNA is TGTGCCAGCAGTGACCAGGGTGTGCCGAACACTGAAGCTTTCTTT. Protein product: CASSDQGVPNTEAFF. The V gene is TRBV2, the J gene TRBJ1-1; D perhaps matches TRBD1 (5 bases). Germline assignment: CDR1 SNHLY and CDR2 FYNNEI. V was clipped by 3 bases and J by 1 base, with 12 bases between them. The CDR3 totals 15 residues.

This chain links TRBV3-1 with TRBJ2-7; the D is unclear. V shed 2 bases and J shed 5 bases, with 13 bases lying between them. Germline CDR1 and CDR2: LGHDT and YNNKEL (reference sequence). The CDR3 consists of 14 residues. The CDR3 coding sequence is TGTGCCAGCAGCCAATCTTTGCTACACGACGAGCAGTACTTC. It codes for CASSQSLLHDEQYF.

This clonotype was recorded at least ten times. The V and J genes are TRBV2 and TRBJ1-1; D unresolved. Germline V gene sequence: CDR1 SNHLY, CDR2 FYNNEI. The V gene lost 7 bases and the J gene lost 5 bases, with 14 bases spanning the gap. The CDR3 consists of 13 residues. This chain's CDR3 is CASIFDLLTEAFF. The DNA for the CDR3 is TGTGCCAGCATATTCGACCTGCTTACTGAAGCTTTCTTT.

This clonotype was counted ten times or more. The rearrangement uses TRBV12-3 or TRBV12-4 and TRBJ2-2, with 12 positions matching TRBD2. After removal of 3 bases from V and 3 bases from J, the junction contained 2 bases not matched to a gene. CDR3 length equals 16 residues. The CDR3 bases are TGTGCCAGCAGTTTGACTAGCGGGGGTCACACCGGGGAGCTGTTTTTT. This translates into CASSLTSGGHTGELFF.

The rearrangement joins TRBV7-9 to TRBJ1-3; no clear D gene. Germline V lookup: CDR1 SEHNR, CDR2 FQNEAQ (reference sequence). The CDR3 consists of 13 residues. Trimming removed 7 bases from V and 4 bases from J, with 11 bases in between. The CDR3 sequence: CASTLRAGNTIYF. The CDR3 DNA reads as TGTGCCAGCACCCTTCGGGCGGGAAACACCATATATTTT.

This clonotype was observed at least ten times. The chain recombines TRBV30 with TRBJ2-7; perhaps D is TRBD1 or TRBD2 (6 bases each). In germline, CDR1 is GTSNPN, CDR2 SVGIG (reference sequence). The CDR3 loop spans 15 amino acids. Between the trimmed V and J ends, which lost 2 bases and 3 bases, there was a span of 17 bases. DNA for the CDR3: TGTGCCTGGAGTTTAACCGGGGGCAGGGGCTACGAGCAGTACTTC. Encoded protein: CAWSLTGGRGYEQYF.

V usage is TRBV10-2 and J usage is TRBJ2-1, with D unresolved. Germline-derived CDR1 and CDR2 are WSHSY and SAAADI. The V gene lost 2 bases and the J gene lost 9 bases, with 17 bases spanning the gap. The CDR3 totals 15 residues. CDR3 loop: CASSEPPMNPSEQFF. The CDR3 region has the DNA TGCGCCAGCAGTGAGCCGCCTATGAACCCCAGTGAGCAGTTCTTC.